These 3 T cell receptor beta chains were all obtained from the same sample, sequenced in a study of PD-1 blockade in classical Hodgkin lymphoma. Repertoires were generated with immunoSEQ multiplex PCR, while TCRdb's copy carries only in-frame clones and drops some. The sample records about 46,000 clones, approximately 91% being singletons. Described time point: newly diagnosed, previously untreated cHL patient sample. Input material: peripheral blood mononuclear cells (PBMCs). These receptors were collected from a human donor with classical Hodgkin lymphoma.

The rearrangement joins TRBV11-2 to TRBJ2-3; unclear D gene. The CDR3 covers 13 residues. CDR1 is SGHAT, CDR2 FQNNGV, per germline. Trimming pared 1 base from V and 4 bases from J, leaving 6 bases between. The DNA of the CDR3 is TGTGCCAGCAGCTTAGGGATGCCAGATACGCAGTATTTT. Protein product: CASSLGMPDTQYF.

The V and J genes are TRBV18 and TRBJ1-1; D may be TRBD1 (5 bases). CDR3 length: 18 amino acids. Trimming stripped 3 bases from V and 1 base from J, with 21 bases between. Germline CDR1 and CDR2: KGHSH and LQKENI. The CDR3 sequence is CASSPVGTGPITNTEAFF. CDR3 sequence (DNA): TGTGCCAGCTCACCGGTAGGGACCGGCCCTATCACGAACACTGAAGCTTTCTTT.

The chain recombines TRBV6-1 with TRBJ1-1, with a tentative D call TRBD1 (6 bases). The CDR3 is 15 residues long. Germline V gives CDR1 MNHNS, CDR2 SASEGT. V dropped 3 bases and J dropped 4 bases, with 15 bases sitting between them. CDR3 in DNA: TGTGCCAGCAGTGAGATGTGGGGGGCCGGCACTGAAGCTTTCTTT. As protein: CASSEMWGAGTEAFF.